This is a list of T cell receptor beta chains from one sample in a study of cytomegalovirus exposure and HLA in healthy donors. TCRdb's table, derived via immunoSEQ multiplex PCR, lists solely in-frame clones and lacks some. Altogether approximately 180,000 clones are present, 81% being singletons, with the ten largest covering about 1.8%. Sequencing was performed on PBMCs. Receptor source: a man aged 18 to 30 in good health and CMV-seronegative. Both conserved end residues are part of each CDR3. Each record gives: D gene, V gene, clone size, J gene, CDR3 DNA, CDR3 protein. The D gene is left open where the match is weak. Clone size is not always given. Where it is, it says once, few, many or a class for expanded clones.

TRBD1,TRBV4-3,NA,TRBJ1-4,TGCGCCAGCAGCCCAGGGGGTACTAATGAAAAACTGTTTTTT,CASSPGGTNEKLFF
TRBD2,TRBV7-9,NA,TRBJ2-2,TGTGCCAGCACCCTGACTAGCTGGGACACCGGGGAGCTGTTTTTT,CASTLTSWDTGELFF
NA,TRBV14,NA,TRBJ1-6,TGTGCCAGGGGCGGGGAAGATTCACCCCTCCACTTT,CARGGEDSPLHF
TRBD2,TRBV9,NA,TRBJ2-1,TGTGCCAGCAGCGCTACTAGCGGGATGAGCTTCGGGGATGAGCAGTTCTTC,CASSATSGMSFGDEQFF
NA,TRBV29-1,NA,TRBJ1-1,TGCAGCGTTGTTGGCCCCGGGTGGTCTGAAGCTTTCTTT,CSVVGPGWSEAFF
NA,TRBV6-5,NA,TRBJ1-1,TGTGCCAGTCTGGGGTGGTTGGGGAGGAACACTGAAGCTTTCTTT,CASLGWLGRNTEAFF
TRBD2,TRBV7-9,NA,TRBJ2-1,TGTGCCAGCAGCTCGGTGGCGGGGGACTCCTACAATGAGCAGTTCTTC,CASSSVAGDSYNEQFF
NA,TRBV28,NA,TRBJ2-2,TGTGCCAGCAGTTTATTTTCCCATCGGGGTAGCGCCACCGGGGAGCTGTTTTTT,CASSLFSHRGSATGELFF
NA,TRBV7-2,NA,TRBJ2-1,TGTGCCAGCAGCTTGACACAGGGCAATGAGCAGTTCTTC,CASSLTQGNEQFF
TRBD1,TRBV27,few,TRBJ1-1,TGTGCCAGCAGTTTTGGGACAGGGGGAATGAACACTGAAGCTTTCTTT,CASSFGTGGMNTEAFF
NA,TRBV7-2,NA,TRBJ1-1,TGTGCCAGCAGCCATCCTCCAGGGGCGTCTTTCTTT,CASSHPPGASFF
NA,TRBV29-1,NA,TRBJ1-1,TGCAGCGTTGTACGGAGCACTGAAGCTTTCTTT,CSVVRSTEAFF
TRBD2,TRBV5-5,NA,TRBJ2-7,TGTGCCAGCAGCTTGGATCTAGCGGGAGGGTCCTACGAGCAGTACTTC,CASSLDLAGGSYEQYF
TRBD1,TRBV29-1,NA,TRBJ2-7,TGCAGCGCAGGGACAGGGAGTTCCTACGAGCAGTACTTC,CSAGTGSSYEQYF
TRBD2,TRBV7-2,NA,TRBJ2-1,TGTGCCAGCAGCCGGTCTAGCGGATCCTACAATGAGCAGTTCTTC,CASSRSSGSYNEQFF
NA,TRBV19,NA,TRBJ2-2,TGTGCCAGTAGTATCGTCGGCGGGACGAACACCGGGGAGCTGTTTTTT,CASSIVGGTNTGELFF
NA,TRBV27,once,TRBJ2-7,TGTGCCAGCAGTTTATCGACTACAACCTACGAGCAGTACTTC,CASSLSTTTYEQYF